Reported below is one TCR beta chain. What it binds is not known. These data originate in a study of blood T cells in healthy people across ages. PCR was performed a second time for roughly 6 to 12 cycles using a sample-barcoded 5' primer and a J-beta primer mix. Carrying 12 random nucleotides, a template-switch adaptor labeled each individual cDNA molecule. TCRdb processed the 5' RACE reads anew with MiXCR; each CDR3 protein has one entry. The sample lists 1,800,000 or so distinct CDR3 sequences; approximately 39% were seen once. General observations from the study: Naive CD4+ cells and diversity were both higher in long-lived donors than in aged donors.

This CDR3 contains 15 residues. Germline CDR1 and CDR2: SGHNT and YENEEA. Trimming removed 11 bases from V and 1 base from J, with 18 bases in between. Donors were healthy Caucasian individuals from Russia aged about 6 to 95. Approximately 9 milliliters of peripheral blood were drawn from each donor into EDTA-treated tubes. Sequences were obtained from blood. V and J are TRBV11-3 and TRBJ2-1; TRBD1 is a possible D gene (5 bases). This TCR derives from a human donor in good health. CDR3 sequence: CAGGTQRGSYNEQFF. CDR3 bases: TGTGCCGGCGGAACACAAAGGGGTTCCTACAATGAGCAGTTCTTC.